This note documents a single TCR beta chain sequence. Authors' data handling: By means of reference gene primer amplification, nucleated cell counts were estimated. Profiling relied on immunoSEQ multiplex PCR, and the TCRdb table lists in-frame clones only, not all of them. V, J and clone size are those of that table, while D and trimming were read from the DNA. The sample consists of around 250,000 clones, 85% to 90% of them appearing once. The CDR3 covers 14 residues. In germline, CDR1 is SGHRS, CDR2 YFSETQ. Trimming took off 1 base at V and 4 bases at J, with 8 bases between the two ends. This record belongs to a study of blood T cell repertoires in COVID-19.

The rearrangement joins TRBV5-1 to TRBJ2-2; D is ambiguous. The sample comprised peripheral blood. The sequence came from a man in his 60s with acute or convalescent COVID-19. This chain's CDR3 is CASSLSQITGELFF. CDR3 DNA sequence: TGCGCCAGCAGCTTGTCCCAGATCACCGGGGAGCTGTTTTTT. The full variable domain, its missing parts supplied by reference TRBV5-1 and TRBJ2-2, is KAGVTQTPRYLIKTRGQQVTLSCSPISGHRSVSWYQQTPGQGLQFLFEYFSETQRNKGNFPGRFSGRQFSNSRSEMNVSTLELGDSALYLCASSLSQITGELFFGEGSRLTVL.